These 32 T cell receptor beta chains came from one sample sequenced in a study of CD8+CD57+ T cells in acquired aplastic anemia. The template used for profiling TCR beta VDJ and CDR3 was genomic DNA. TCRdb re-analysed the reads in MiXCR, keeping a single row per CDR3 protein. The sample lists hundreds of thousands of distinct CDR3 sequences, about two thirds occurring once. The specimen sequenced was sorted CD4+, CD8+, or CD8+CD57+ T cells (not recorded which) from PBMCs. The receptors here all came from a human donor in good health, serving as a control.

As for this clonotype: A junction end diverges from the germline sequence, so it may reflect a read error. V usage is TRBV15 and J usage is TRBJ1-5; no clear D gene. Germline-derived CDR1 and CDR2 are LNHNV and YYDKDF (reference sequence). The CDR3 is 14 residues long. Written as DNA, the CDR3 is TGTGCCACCAGCCTCTACGCGGGCAATCGGCCCCAGCATTTT. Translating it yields CATSLYAGNRPQHF.

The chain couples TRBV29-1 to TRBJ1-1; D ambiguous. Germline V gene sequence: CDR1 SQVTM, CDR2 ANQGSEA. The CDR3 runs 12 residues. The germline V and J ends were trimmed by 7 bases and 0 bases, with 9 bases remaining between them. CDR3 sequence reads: CSAGPMNTEAFF. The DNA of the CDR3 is TGCAGCGCCGGTCCTATGAACACTGAAGCTTTCTTT.

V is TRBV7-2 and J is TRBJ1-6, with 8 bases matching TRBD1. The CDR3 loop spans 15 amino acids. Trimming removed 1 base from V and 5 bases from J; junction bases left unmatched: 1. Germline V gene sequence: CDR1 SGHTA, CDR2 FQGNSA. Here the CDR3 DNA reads TGTGCCAGCAGCTTAGACAGGGGGAATAATTCACCCCTCCACTTT. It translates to CASSLDRGNNSPLHF.

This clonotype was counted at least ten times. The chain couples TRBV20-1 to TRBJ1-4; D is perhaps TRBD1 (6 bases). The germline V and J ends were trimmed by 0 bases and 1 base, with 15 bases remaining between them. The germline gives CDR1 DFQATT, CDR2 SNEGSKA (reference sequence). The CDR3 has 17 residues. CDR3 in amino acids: CSARDDSWGLTNEKLFF. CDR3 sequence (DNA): TGCAGTGCTAGAGATGACTCCTGGGGGCTAACTAATGAAAAACTGTTTTTT.

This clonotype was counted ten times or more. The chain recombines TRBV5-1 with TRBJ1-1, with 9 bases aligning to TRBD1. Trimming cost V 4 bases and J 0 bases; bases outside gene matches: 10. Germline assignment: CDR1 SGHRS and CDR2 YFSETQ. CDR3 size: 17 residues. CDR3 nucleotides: TGCGCCAGCAGCACGGCCGGGACAGGGTTTCTGAACACTGAAGCTTTCTTT. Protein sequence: CASSTAGTGFLNTEAFF.

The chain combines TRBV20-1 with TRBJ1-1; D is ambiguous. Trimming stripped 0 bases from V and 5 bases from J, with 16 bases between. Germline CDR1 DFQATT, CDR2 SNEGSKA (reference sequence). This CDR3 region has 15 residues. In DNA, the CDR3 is TGCAGTGCTAGAGACCCGCTAAAGGCTGGTACTGAAGCTTTCTTT. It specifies CSARDPLKAGTEAFF.

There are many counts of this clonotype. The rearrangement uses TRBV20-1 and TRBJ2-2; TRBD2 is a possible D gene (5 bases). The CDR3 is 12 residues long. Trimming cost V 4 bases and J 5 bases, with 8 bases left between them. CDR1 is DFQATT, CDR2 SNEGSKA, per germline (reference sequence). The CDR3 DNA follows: TGCAGTGCTACCGGGATGACCGGGGAGCTGTTTTTT. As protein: CSATGMTGELFF.

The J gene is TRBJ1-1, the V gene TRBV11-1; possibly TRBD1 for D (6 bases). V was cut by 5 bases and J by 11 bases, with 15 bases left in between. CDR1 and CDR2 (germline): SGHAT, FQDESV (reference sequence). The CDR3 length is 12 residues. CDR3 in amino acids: CASSAGQLEAFF. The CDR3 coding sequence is TGTGCCAGCAGCGCCGGACAGCTTGAGGCTTTCTTT.

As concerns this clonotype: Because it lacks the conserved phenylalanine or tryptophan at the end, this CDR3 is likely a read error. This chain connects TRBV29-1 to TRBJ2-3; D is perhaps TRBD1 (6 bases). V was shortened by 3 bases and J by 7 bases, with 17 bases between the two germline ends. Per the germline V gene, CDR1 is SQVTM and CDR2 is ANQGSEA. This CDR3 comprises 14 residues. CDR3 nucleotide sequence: TGCAGCGTTGATAGGGCAGGGGTCAGAAATACGCAGTATTGT. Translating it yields CSVDRAGVRNTQYC.

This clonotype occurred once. CDR3 residues: CASSLTQDTETQYF. In nucleotides, the CDR3 is TGCGCCAGCAGCTTGACCCAGGACACTGAGACCCAGTACTTC. V gene TRBV5-1 combines with J gene TRBJ2-5; TRBD1 is a possible D gene (5 bases). This CDR3 spans 14 amino acids. V dropped 1 base and J dropped 5 bases, with 12 bases sitting between them. CDR1 and CDR2 from the germline V gene are SGHRS and YFSETQ.

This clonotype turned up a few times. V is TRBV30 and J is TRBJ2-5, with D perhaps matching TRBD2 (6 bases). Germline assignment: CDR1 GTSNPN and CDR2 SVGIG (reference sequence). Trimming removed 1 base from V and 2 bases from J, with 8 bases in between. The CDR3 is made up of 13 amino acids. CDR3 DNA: TGTGCCTGGAGTGGTGGGAGGCAAGAGACCCAGTACTTC. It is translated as CAWSGGRQETQYF.

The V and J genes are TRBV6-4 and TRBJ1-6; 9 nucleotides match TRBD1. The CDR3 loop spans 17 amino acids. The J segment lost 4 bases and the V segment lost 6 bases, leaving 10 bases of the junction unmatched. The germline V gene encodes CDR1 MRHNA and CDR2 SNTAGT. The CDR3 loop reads CASRSTGGYGYNSPLHF. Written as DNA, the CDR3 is TGTGCCAGCAGATCGACAGGGGGATATGGATATAATTCACCCCTCCACTTT.

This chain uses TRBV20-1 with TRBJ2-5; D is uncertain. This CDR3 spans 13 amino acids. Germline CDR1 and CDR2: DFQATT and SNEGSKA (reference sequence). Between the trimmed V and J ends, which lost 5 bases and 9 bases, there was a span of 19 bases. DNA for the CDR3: TGCAGTGCTTGTCCCGGAACTCAAGATTCCCAGTACTTC. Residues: CSACPGTQDSQYF.

The DNA for the CDR3 is TGTGCCAGCAGCGTCGATGGAGGACAGGGGGCTTCACCCCTCCACTTT. This gives the protein CASSVDGGQGASPLHF. The chain employs TRBV9 and TRBJ1-6; 11 bases are shared with TRBD1. Losses at the gene ends were 2 bases for V and 9 bases for J; bases not matched to a gene: 7. This CDR3 comprises 16 residues. The germline gives CDR1 SGDLS, CDR2 YYNGEE.

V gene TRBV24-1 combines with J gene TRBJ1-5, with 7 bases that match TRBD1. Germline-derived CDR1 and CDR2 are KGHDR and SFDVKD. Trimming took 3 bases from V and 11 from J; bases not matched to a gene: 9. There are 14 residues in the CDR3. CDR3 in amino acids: CATSDPGGRETQHF. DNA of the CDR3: TGTGCCACCAGTGATCCAGGGGGACGGGAGACCCAGCATTTT.

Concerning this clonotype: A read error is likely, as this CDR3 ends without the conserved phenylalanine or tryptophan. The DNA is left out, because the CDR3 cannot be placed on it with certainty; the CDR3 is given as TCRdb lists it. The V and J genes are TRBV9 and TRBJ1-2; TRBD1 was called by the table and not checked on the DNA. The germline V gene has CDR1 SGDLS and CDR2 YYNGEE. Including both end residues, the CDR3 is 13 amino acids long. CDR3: CASSVGQFPGNTI.

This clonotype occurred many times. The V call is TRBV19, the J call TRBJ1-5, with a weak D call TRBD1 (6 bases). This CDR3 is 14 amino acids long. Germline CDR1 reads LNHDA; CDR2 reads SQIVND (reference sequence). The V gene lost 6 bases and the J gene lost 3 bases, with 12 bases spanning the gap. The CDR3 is CASSGQSDNQPQHF. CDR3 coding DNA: TGTGCCAGTAGCGGACAGAGCGACAATCAGCCCCAGCATTTT.

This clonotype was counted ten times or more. CDR3: CASSSGLTEAFF. DNA of the CDR3: TGTGCCAGCAGTTCAGGGTTGACTGAAGCTTTCTTT. The chain links TRBV12-3 or TRBV12-4 to TRBJ1-1; perhaps TRBD1 as D (5 bases). V was cut by 4 bases and J by 5 bases, with 8 bases left in between. CDR3 length equals 12 residues.

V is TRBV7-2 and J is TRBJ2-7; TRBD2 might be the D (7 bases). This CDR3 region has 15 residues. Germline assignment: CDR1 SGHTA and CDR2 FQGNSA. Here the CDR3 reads CASGESRGPYYEQYF. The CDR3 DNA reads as TGTGCTAGCGGCGAATCGCGGGGGCCCTACTACGAGCAGTACTTC. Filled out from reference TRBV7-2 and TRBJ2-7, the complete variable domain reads GAGVSQSPSNKVTEKGKDVELRCDPISGHTALYWYRQSLGQGLEFLIYFQGNSAPDKSGLPSDRFSAERTGGSVSTLTIQRTQQEDSAVYLCASGESRGPYYEQYFGPGTRLTVT.

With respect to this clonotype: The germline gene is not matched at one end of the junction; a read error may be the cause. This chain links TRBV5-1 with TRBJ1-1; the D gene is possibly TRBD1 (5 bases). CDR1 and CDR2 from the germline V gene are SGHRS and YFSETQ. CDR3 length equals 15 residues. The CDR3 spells CASSLAEGLATEAFF. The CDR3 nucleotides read TGTGCCAGCAGCTTGGCTGAGGGACTAGCCACTGAAGCTTTCTTT.

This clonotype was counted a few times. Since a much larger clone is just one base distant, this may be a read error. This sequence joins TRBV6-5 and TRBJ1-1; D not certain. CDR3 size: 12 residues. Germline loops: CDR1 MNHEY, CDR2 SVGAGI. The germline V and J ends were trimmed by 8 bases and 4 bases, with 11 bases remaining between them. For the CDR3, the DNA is TGTGCCAGCCGTCAAGTGACCACTGAAGCTTTCTTT. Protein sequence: CASRQVTTEAFF.

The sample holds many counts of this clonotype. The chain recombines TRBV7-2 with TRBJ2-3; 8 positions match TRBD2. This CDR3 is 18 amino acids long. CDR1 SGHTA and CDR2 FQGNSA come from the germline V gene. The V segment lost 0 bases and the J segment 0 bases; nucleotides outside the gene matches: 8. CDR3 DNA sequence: TGTGCCAGCAGCTTAGCCGTGGCCGGGGGGGCTAGCACAGATACGCAGTATTTT. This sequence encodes CASSLAVAGGASTDTQYF.

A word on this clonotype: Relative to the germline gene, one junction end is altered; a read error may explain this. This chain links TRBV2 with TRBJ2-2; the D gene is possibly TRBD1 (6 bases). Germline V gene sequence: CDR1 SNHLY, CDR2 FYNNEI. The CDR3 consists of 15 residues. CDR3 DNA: TGTGCCAGCAAGTTGTTAGGGGGTATCTCCTACGAGCTGTACTTT. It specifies CASKLLGGISYELYF.

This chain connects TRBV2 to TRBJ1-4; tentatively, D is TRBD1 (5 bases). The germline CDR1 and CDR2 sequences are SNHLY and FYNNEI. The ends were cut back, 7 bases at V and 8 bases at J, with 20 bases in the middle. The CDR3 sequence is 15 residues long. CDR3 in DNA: TGTGCCAGCACCCCCCCCACAGGACTGGGGGAAAAACTGTTTTTT. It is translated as CASTPPTGLGEKLFF. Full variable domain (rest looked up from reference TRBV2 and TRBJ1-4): EPEVTQTPSHQVTQMGQEVILRCVPISNHLYFYWYRQILGQKVEFLVSFYNNEISEKSEIFDDQFSVERPDGSNFTLKIRSTKLEDSAMYFCASTPPTGLGEKLFFGSGTQLSVL.

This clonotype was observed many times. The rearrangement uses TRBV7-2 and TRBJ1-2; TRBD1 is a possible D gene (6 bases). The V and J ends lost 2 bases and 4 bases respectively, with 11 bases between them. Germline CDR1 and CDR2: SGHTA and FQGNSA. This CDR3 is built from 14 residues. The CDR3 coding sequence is TGTGCCAGCAGCTTAAACGGACAGTCCTATGGCTACACCTTC. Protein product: CASSLNGQSYGYTF.

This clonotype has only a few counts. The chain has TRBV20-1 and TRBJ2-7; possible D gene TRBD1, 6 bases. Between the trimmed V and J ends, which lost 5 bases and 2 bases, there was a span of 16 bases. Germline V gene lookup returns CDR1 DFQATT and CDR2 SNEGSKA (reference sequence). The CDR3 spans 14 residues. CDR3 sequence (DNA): TGCAGTGCTCCCCAAGGAAACAGGGCCTACGAGCAGTACTTC. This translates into CSAPQGNRAYEQYF.

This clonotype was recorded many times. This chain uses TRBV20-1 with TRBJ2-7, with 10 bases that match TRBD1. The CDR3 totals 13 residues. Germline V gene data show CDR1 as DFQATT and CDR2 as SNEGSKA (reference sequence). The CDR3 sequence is CSTTGTGASEQYF. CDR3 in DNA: TGCAGCACTACCGGGACAGGGGCCTCGGAGCAGTACTTC.

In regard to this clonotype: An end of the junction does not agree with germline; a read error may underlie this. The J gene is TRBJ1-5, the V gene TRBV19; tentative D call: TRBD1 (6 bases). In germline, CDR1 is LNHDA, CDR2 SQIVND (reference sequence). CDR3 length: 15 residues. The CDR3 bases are TGTGCCAGTAGGCACAAAGGGCAGTCTGGGGGGCCCCAGTACTTT. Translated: CASRHKGQSGGPQYF.

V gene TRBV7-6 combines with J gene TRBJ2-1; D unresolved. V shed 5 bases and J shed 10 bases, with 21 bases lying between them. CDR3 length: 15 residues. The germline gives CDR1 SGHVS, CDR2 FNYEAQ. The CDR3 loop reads CASSEGRFATGEQFF. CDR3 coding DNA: TGTGCCAGCAGCGAAGGCCGGTTTGCGACCGGGGAGCAGTTCTTC.

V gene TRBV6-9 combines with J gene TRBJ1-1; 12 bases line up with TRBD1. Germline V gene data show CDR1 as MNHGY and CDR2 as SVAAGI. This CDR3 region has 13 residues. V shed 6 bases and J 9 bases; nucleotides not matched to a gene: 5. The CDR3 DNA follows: TGTGCCAGCAGGGGACAGGGGGCTTCCAAAGCTTTCTTT. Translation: CASRGQGASKAFF.

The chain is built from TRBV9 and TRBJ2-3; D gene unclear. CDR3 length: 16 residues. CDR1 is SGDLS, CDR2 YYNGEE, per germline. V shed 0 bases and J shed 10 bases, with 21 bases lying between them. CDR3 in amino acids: CASSVDRPDTQDSQYF. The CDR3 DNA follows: TGTGCCAGCAGCGTAGACCGGCCAGATACGCAGGATTCGCAGTATTTT.

CDR3 protein: CASSVRANTSGNTIYF. Written as DNA, the CDR3 is TGTGCCAGCAGCGTCCGGGCAAATACCTCTGGAAACACCATATATTTT. This chain joins TRBV7-2 and TRBJ1-3; no clear D. Germline values: CDR1 SGHTA, CDR2 FQGNSA. Between the trimmed V and J ends, which lost 5 bases and 0 bases, there was a span of 14 bases. The CDR3 totals 16 residues.